This passage covers 15 T cell receptor beta chains from one sample sequenced in a study of cytomegalovirus exposure and HLA in healthy donors (TCRdb year 2017). Library preparation used the immunoSEQ multiplex PCR assay. For the multiplex PCR, a mixture combining 60 forward primers for TCR Vbeta segments and 13 reverse primers for TCR Jbeta segments was used. TCRdb provides this immuneACCESS table in a form limited to in-frame rearrangements. Some clones are lacking; in checked studies, under half of them reflect an unresolved V gene, and why the rest are absent is not known. Across this sample there are 150,000 to 250,000 clones, with 79% seen only once. The ten largest clones take up about 4.4% of the sample. Sample: PBMCs. These receptors originate from a woman aged 25 to 39 in good health and CMV-seropositive.

V and J are TRBV7-6 and TRBJ2-1; TRBD1 matches 9 bases. Germline assignment: CDR1 SGHVS and CDR2 FNYEAQ. V shed 4 bases, J shed 3 bases, and the junction held 4 bases outside the gene matches. The CDR3 is 15 residues long. CDR3: CASSSNRGLYNEQFF. For the CDR3, the DNA is TGTGCCAGCAGCTCGAACAGGGGGCTCTACAATGAGCAGTTCTTC.

The rearrangement links TRBV10-2 to TRBJ2-5, with a weak D call TRBD2 (5 bases). The J call may be wrong; the DNA end is better matched by TRBJ2-7. Looked up from germline, CDR1 is WSHSY and CDR2 is SAAADI. The CDR3 contains 14 residues. CDR3 DNA: TGCGCCAGCAGTGAGATAGAGGGTACCTACGAGCAGTACTTC. Encoded protein: CASSEIEGTYEQYF.

V gene TRBV19 combines with J gene TRBJ1-1; a weak D match, TRBD1 (5 bases). This CDR3 contains 14 residues. Germline V lookup: CDR1 LNHDA, CDR2 SQIVND (reference sequence). The V end was cut by 5 bases, the J end by 0 bases, with 10 bases between. CDR3 amino acids: CASSGKGMNTEAFF. CDR3 DNA: TGTGCCAGTAGTGGTAAGGGGATGAACACTGAAGCTTTCTTT.

To note about this clone: Other nucleotide sequences from this sample produce the same CDR3. The V call is TRBV27, the J call TRBJ2-7, with D perhaps TRBD1 (6 bases). The CDR3 contains 13 residues. Germline CDR1 and CDR2: MNHEY and SMNVEV (reference sequence). The V and J ends lost 3 bases and 2 bases respectively, with 8 bases between them. The CDR3 region is CASSLTGAYEQYF. CDR3 coding DNA: TGTGCCAGCAGTTTGACAGGAGCCTACGAGCAGTACTTC.

The V and J genes are TRBV19 and TRBJ1-1; 8 bases line up with TRBD1. CDR1 and CDR2 from the germline V gene are LNHDA and SQIVND (reference sequence). Trimming at V came to 7 bases and at J to 6 bases, leaving 16 bases not matched to a gene. The CDR3 runs to 16 residues. In DNA form, the CDR3 reads TGTGCCAGTAAGGTCAAGCCAGGGGGCGGGTCAGCTGAAGCTTTCTTT. This translates into CASKVKPGGGSAEAFF.

The V gene is TRBV6-1, the J gene TRBJ2-1, with TRBD2 matching 7 bases. The germline gives CDR1 MNHNS, CDR2 SASEGT. The length of the CDR3 is 15 residues. V trimming: 4 bases; J trimming: 2 bases; junction bases outside the gene matches: 5. CDR3 in amino acids: CASSATSRTYNEQFF. Here the CDR3 DNA reads TGTGCCAGCAGTGCGACTAGCAGGACCTACAATGAGCAGTTCTTC.

This chain joins TRBV15 and TRBJ2-7, with TRBD2 matching 9 bases. Germline V gene data show CDR1 as LNHNV and CDR2 as YYDKDF (reference sequence). V dropped 0 bases and J dropped 4; count of bases not matched to a gene: 16. The CDR3 loop spans 19 amino acids. The CDR3, as DNA: TGTGCCACCAGCAGAGATTTGCTAGCGGGAACTTTAAGGGGATACGAGCAGTACTTC. Its protein product is CATSRDLLAGTLRGYEQYF.

The chain recombines TRBV9 with TRBJ2-1, with TRBD1 as a possible D gene (5 bases). V was trimmed by 2 bases and J by 0 bases, leaving 12 bases between them. The CDR3 is 16 amino acids. Germline V gene sequence: CDR1 SGDLS, CDR2 YYNGEE. The CDR3 is CASSVPRTSSYNEQFF. The CDR3 nucleotides are TGTGCCAGCAGCGTCCCCAGGACAAGCTCCTACAATGAGCAGTTCTTC.

A single count supports this clone. V gene TRBV5-1 combines with J gene TRBJ1-4, with D possibly matching TRBD1 (5 bases). V shed 0 bases and J shed 7 bases, with 10 bases lying between them. The CDR3 contains 14 residues. Germline V CDR1 and CDR2: SGHRS, YFSETQ. CDR3 sequence (DNA): TGCGCCAGCAGCTTGGAGGGAGGGGCTGAAAAACTGTTTTTT. This sequence encodes CASSLEGGAEKLFF.

This clone was counted only a few times. The junction and the germline gene differ at one end; a read error may be behind it. This rearrangement joins TRBV4-1 to TRBJ2-1; 10 positions agree with TRBD2. Germline V gene data show CDR1 as MGHRA and CDR2 as YSYEKL. The length of the CDR3 is 15 residues. The CDR3 DNA reads as TGCGCCAGCAGCCAAGATGAAGGACTAGCGGTAAGATCAGTCTTC. It yields the protein CASSQDEGLAVRSVF.

The chain combines TRBV7-2 with TRBJ2-7, with D perhaps TRBD2 (6 bases). The V gene lost 4 bases and the J gene lost 7 bases, with 17 bases spanning the gap. The germline V gene has CDR1 SGHTA and CDR2 FQGNSA. The CDR3 totals 14 residues. CDR3 nucleotides: TGTGCCAGCAGCTCCTTCGGGACGGGGAGGGAGCAGTACTTC. This encodes CASSSFGTGREQYF.

The rearrangement links TRBV4-1 to TRBJ1-4, with D maybe TRBD1 (5 bases). This CDR3 region has 17 residues. V was shortened by 2 bases and J by 7 bases, with 20 bases between the two germline ends. The germline gives CDR1 MGHRA, CDR2 YSYEKL. The CDR3 here is CASSQSPSVGVFEKLFF. The CDR3 bases are TGCGCCAGCAGCCAAAGCCCCTCCGTAGGGGTCTTTGAAAAACTGTTTTTT.

This CDR3 reads CASSLGSQGHYGYTF. CDR3 bases: TGTGCCAGCAGCTTGGGTTCACAGGGGCACTATGGCTACACCTTC. The V gene is TRBV7-9, the J gene TRBJ1-2, with 7 bases lining up with TRBD1. V gave up 3 bases and J gave up 3 bases; unmatched junction bases: 7. CDR1 and CDR2 from the germline V gene are SEHNR and FQNEAQ (reference sequence). The CDR3 is 15 residues long.

The chain couples TRBV7-9 to TRBJ1-1; D call uncertain. The V end was cut by 2 bases, the J end by 11 bases, with 21 bases between. The CDR3 contains 15 residues. CDR1 SEHNR and CDR2 FQNEAQ come from the germline V gene (reference sequence). CDR3 residues: CASSLFATAGAEAFF. The CDR3, as DNA: TGTGCCAGCAGCTTATTTGCCACCGCTGGTGCCGAGGCTTTCTTT.

The V call is TRBV5-6, the J call TRBJ2-7, with 9 bases that match TRBD1. The V segment lost 4 bases and the J segment 6 bases; nucleotides outside the gene matches: 20. In germline, CDR1 is SGHDT, CDR2 YYEEEE. The CDR3 is 18 residues long. The chain's CDR3 is CASSRDRARMSVIGEQYF. In DNA form, the CDR3 reads TGTGCCAGCAGCCGGGACAGGGCCCGAATGAGCGTAATTGGCGAGCAGTACTTC.